A selection of T cell receptor beta chains follows, all from one sample in a study of response to subunit inactivated influenza vaccine. TCRdb ran MiXCR on the RT-PCR reads and lists one entry per CDR3 protein. Counted here are fewer than 250,000 distinct CDR3 sequences, 13% to 15% occurring once; the ten biggest clones make up about a quarter. The material sequenced was CD8+ T cells sorted from PBMCs, taken 5 days after vaccination. The receptors were gathered from a man aged 50-60 years who received an inactivated influenza vaccine. Each CDR3 is given with its conserved first and last residue. A D gene is named only where the DNA matches it firmly. Not all rows give a size; the values are once, few, many and, for expanded clones, a class.

v_call	d_call	j_call	cdr3_length	clone_size	cdr3_nt	cdr3_aa
TRBV14	TRBD2	TRBJ2-3	15	.	TGTGCCAGCAGCAATCGGGACTACCAGTTGGATACGCAGTATTTT	CASSNRDYQLDTQYF
TRBV12-3/TRBV12-4	TRBD1	TRBJ1-1	13	many	TGTGCCAGCAGCCCTCGGGACAGGAGGCATGCTTTCTTT	CASSPRDRRHAFF
TRBV6-6	.	TRBJ2-2	13	.	TGTGCCAGCAGGAACGATCGATCCAGGGAGCTGTTTTTT	CASRNDRSRELFF
TRBV10-3	.	TRBJ2-3	15	.	TGTGCCACATCCTACAGGGTCGGGGGGACAGATACGCAGTATTTT	CATSYRVGGTDTQYF
TRBV29-1	.	TRBJ2-7	14	many	TGCAGCGTTGAAGTGGGGGACCACGGGTACGAGCAGTACTTC	CSVEVGDHGYEQYF
TRBV28	.	TRBJ1-1	12	many	TGTGCCAGCAGTAGGACGGAAAAGGAAGCTTTCTTT	CASSRTEKEAFF
TRBV5-1	.	TRBJ2-1	15	many	TGCGCCAGCAGTTTGGCGGGTCCCCTAAACAATGAGCAGTTCTTC	CASSLAGPLNNEQFF
TRBV25-1	.	TRBJ1-2	12	.	TGTGCCAGCAGATTAGGGGGGGATGGCTACACCTTC	CASRLGGDGYTF
TRBV30	.	TRBJ1-1	12	few	TGTGCCTGGAGAGGGGCGGGGACTGAAGCTTTCTTT	CAWRGAGTEAFF
TRBV12-3/TRBV12-4	.	TRBJ2-5	12	many	TGTGCCAGCAGTTTCTTCGGGGAGACCCAGTACTTC	CASSFFGETQYF